These 10 T cell receptor beta chains were sequenced from one sample in a study of blood T cells in healthy people across ages. A second PCR of about 7 to 11 cycles used a sample-barcoded 5' primer and a J-beta primer mix. TCRdb recomputed calls from the 5' RACE reads with MiXCR, one row per CDR3 protein. The table lists 700,000 to 950,000 distinct CDR3 sequences, more than 45% of them singletons. Sample: blood. The receptors come from a man aged 25 to 45 in good health.

Only a few counts were recorded for this clonotype. This chain connects TRBV7-2 to TRBJ2-5; TRBD2 aligns across 12 bases. The DNA end lines up better with TRBJ2-7; the J call may be wrong. The CDR3 sequence is 15 residues long. Germline V gives CDR1 SGHTA, CDR2 FQGNSA. This CDR3 reads CASSSWTSGIHEQYF. The CDR3 bases are TGTGCCAGCAGCTCGTGGACTAGCGGGATCCACGAGCAGTACTTC.

The rearrangement links TRBV20-1 to TRBJ2-5; D is tentatively TRBD1 or TRBD2 (6 bases each). The J call may be in error: the DNA end matches TRBJ2-7 better. CDR3 size: 16 residues. CDR1 and CDR2 (germline): DFQATT, SNEGSKA (reference sequence). In DNA form, the CDR3 reads TGCAGTGCTCCTCGGGCGGGACAACGGGTGCAGAGCGAGCAGTACTTC. It specifies CSAPRAGQRVQSEQYF.

The V call is TRBV12-3 or TRBV12-4, the J call TRBJ2-4; TRBD1 aligns across 7 bases. The better agreement between TRBJ2-7 and the DNA end casts doubt on the J call. The CDR3 runs to 12 residues. The CDR3 coding sequence is TGTGCCAGCGGGACAGCTTTCTACGAGCAGTACTTC. This gives the protein CASGTAFYEQYF.

The chain joins TRBV7-9 to TRBJ2-7; D is ambiguous. The ends were cut back, 5 bases at V and 3 bases at J, with 8 bases in the middle. The CDR3 extends over 12 amino acids. The germline V gene has CDR1 SEHNR and CDR2 FQNEAQ (reference sequence). The CDR3 DNA reads TGTGCCAGCAGCCGCAAGAGCTACGAGCAGTACTTC. Translating it yields CASSRKSYEQYF.

This clonotype was found a few times. The chain recombines TRBV5-6 with TRBJ1-6, with 7 positions matching TRBD1. There are 15 residues in the CDR3. Germline CDR1 SGHDT, CDR2 YYEEEE. Trimming cost V 2 bases and J 6 bases; bases outside gene matches: 5. The CDR3 DNA is TGTGCCAGCAGCTTACCGGGACAGACTAATTCACCCCTCCACTTT. Protein sequence: CASSLPGQTNSPLHF.

The chain carries TRBV29-1 and TRBJ1-1, with 8 bases identical to TRBD1. The CDR3 totals 13 residues. Germline CDR1 SQVTM, CDR2 ANQGSEA. The V segment lost 5 bases and the J segment 6 bases; nucleotides outside the gene matches: 8. DNA for the CDR3: TGCAGCGTTTTAGTGACAGGGGCTGCTGAAGCTTTCTTT. It translates to CSVLVTGAAEAFF.

The rearrangement joins TRBV6-6 to TRBJ2-3; D not certain. Trimming took 2 bases from V and 6 from J, leaving 12 bases between them. The germline CDR1 and CDR2 sequences are MNHNY and SVGAGI (reference sequence). The CDR3 is made up of 14 amino acids. CDR3 loop: CASSYGYMDDTQYF. The CDR3 DNA reads as TGTGCCAGCAGTTACGGTTATATGGATGATACGCAGTATTTT.

Worth noting for this clonotype: One end of the junction does not line up with germline, which may come from a read error. V usage is TRBV20-1 and J usage is TRBJ2-6, with D perhaps being TRBD1 or TRBD2 (5 bases each). From germline, CDR1 is DFQATT and CDR2 SNEGSKA (reference sequence). CDR3 length: 15 residues. CDR3 amino acids: CSASRQYSGANVLTF. CDR3 DNA sequence: TGCAGCGCTAGCCGACAGTACTCTGGGGCCAACGTCCTGACTTTC.

This chain connects TRBV9 to TRBJ2-1; tentative D call: TRBD2 (6 bases). The germline CDR1 and CDR2 sequences are SGDLS and YYNGEE. This CDR3 spans 17 amino acids. V shed 0 bases and J shed 0 bases, with 13 bases lying between them. The CDR3 loop reads CASSVVGRGSSYNEQFF. For the CDR3, the DNA is TGTGCCAGCAGCGTAGTGGGGCGGGGAAGCTCCTACAATGAGCAGTTCTTC.

The table lists this clonotype with a few counts. The rearrangement uses TRBV5-6 and TRBJ2-3; TRBD2 agrees at 10 bases. V lost 4 bases to trimming and J lost 8 bases; unmatched junction nucleotides: 4. Germline CDR1 reads SGHDT; CDR2 reads YYEEEE. CDR3 length: 13 amino acids. This CDR3 is CASSQSGRGTQYF. Here the CDR3 DNA reads TGTGCCAGCAGCCAGAGCGGGAGGGGTACGCAGTATTTT.